This T cell receptor beta chain was sequenced in a study of early T cells in non-severe SARS-CoV-2 infection. CDR1 is LGHDT and CDR2 is YNNKEL in the germline V gene (reference sequence). The CDR3 spans 14 residues. V lost 1 base and J 2 bases, leaving 8 bases between the germline ends. TCRdb re-analysed the 5' RACE reads in MiXCR, keeping a single row per CDR3 protein. The table lists some 64,000 distinct CDR3 sequences, around 20% of them singletons, with approximately 15% in the top ten. This chain connects TRBV3-1 to TRBJ2-5; TRBD1 might be the D (5 bases). The sequencing here drew on whole blood, taken at baseline. The sequence was obtained from an adult who was a healthcare worker with PCR-confirmed SARS-CoV-2 infection or an uninfected control (not recorded which). The CDR3 nucleotides are TGTGCCAGCAGCCAAGGGACATATCAAGAGACCCAGTACTTC. Amino acid sequence: CASSQGTYQETQYF.